In its sample, the clone carrying this T cell receptor beta chain was seen many times. Antigen: not known. Each donor had roughly 10 milliliters of peripheral blood drawn. Next came a second PCR, run for about 6 to 12 cycles, which used a sample-barcoded 5' primer along with a J-beta primer mix. One entry per CDR3 protein results from TCRdb running MiXCR on the 5' RACE reads. The table has 750,000 to 950,000 distinct CDR3 sequences, about 48% seen once. The data originate from a study of blood T cells in healthy people across ages. Study results and caveats: From one million sequenced T cells, diversity estimates were lower bounds.

Germline V CDR1 and CDR2: LGHNA, YNFKEQ. V was clipped by 1 base and J by 4 bases, with 11 bases between them. The CDR3 has 15 amino acids. The sample consisted of blood. The sequence derives from a man at least 80 years old in good health. The rearrangement uses TRBV4-2 and TRBJ2-1; either TRBD1 or TRBD2 may fit D (5 bases each). The CDR3: CASSQVGDGYNEQFF. CDR3 DNA sequence: TGTGCCAGCAGCCAAGTTGGGGACGGATACAATGAGCAGTTCTTC.